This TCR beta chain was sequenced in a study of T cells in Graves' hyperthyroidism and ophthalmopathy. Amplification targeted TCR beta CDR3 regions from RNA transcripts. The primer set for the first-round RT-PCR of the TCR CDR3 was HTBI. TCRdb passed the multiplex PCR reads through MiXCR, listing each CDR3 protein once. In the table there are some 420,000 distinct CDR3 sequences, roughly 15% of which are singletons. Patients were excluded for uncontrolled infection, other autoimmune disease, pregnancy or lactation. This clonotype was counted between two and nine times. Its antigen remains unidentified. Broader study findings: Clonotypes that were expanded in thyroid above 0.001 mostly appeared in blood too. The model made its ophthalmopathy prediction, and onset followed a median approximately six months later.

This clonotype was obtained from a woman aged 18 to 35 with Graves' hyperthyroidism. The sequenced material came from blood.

The CDR3 DNA reads TGCAGCGTTGAAGTCGCTAGCAATCAGCCCCAGCATTTT. It encodes CSVEVASNQPQHF. The chain links TRBV29-1 to TRBJ1-5; no clear D. Trimming took 1 base from V and 0 from J, leaving 4 bases between them. Germline CDR1 reads SQVTM; CDR2 reads ANQGSEA. The CDR3 consists of 13 residues.